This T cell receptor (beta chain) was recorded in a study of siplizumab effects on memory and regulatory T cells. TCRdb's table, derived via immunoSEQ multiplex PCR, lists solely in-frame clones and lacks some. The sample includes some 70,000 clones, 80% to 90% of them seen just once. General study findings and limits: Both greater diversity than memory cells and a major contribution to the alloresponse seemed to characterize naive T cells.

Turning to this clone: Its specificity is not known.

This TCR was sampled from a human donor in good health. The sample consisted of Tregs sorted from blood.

The CDR3, as DNA: TGCGCCAGCAGACAGTCCCCGGCCGGGACTACAAACTACAATGAGCAGTTCTTC. Protein product: CASRQSPAGTTNYNEQFF. This chain uses TRBV5-1 with TRBJ2-1, with TRBD2 identical over 7 bases. V lost 5 bases to trimming and J lost 3 bases; unmatched junction nucleotides: 17. The CDR3 length is 18 residues. Germline assignment: CDR1 SGHRS and CDR2 YFSETQ.